Sequencing of this T cell receptor (beta chain) was carried out in a study of T-cell reconstitution after alpha-beta-depleted transplantation in children. Germline V gene lookup returns CDR1 SSHAT and CDR2 FNYEAQ (reference sequence). The CDR3 loop spans 13 amino acids. Unique molecular identifiers were incorporated during preparation of the TCRbeta library. TCRdb reanalysed the PCR reads using MiXCR and keeps one entry per CDR3 protein. The sample records 490,000 or so distinct CDR3 sequences, approximately 13% being singletons. In regard to this clonotype: One junction end does not reproduce the germline sequence, and a read error may be involved.

The chain uses TRBV7-7 and TRBJ2-3, with D tentatively TRBD2 (5 bases). This specimen consisted of PBMCs from the stem cell graft donor, obtained from the stem cell graft. The receptor was derived from a human donor who donated a stem cell graft to a child with combined immunodeficiency. CDR3 loop: CASSPHGEQAQYF. The CDR3 DNA is TGTGCTAGCAGCCCCCACGGGGAGCAGGCGCAGTATTTT.